This record covers a single T cell receptor (beta chain). This may come from a read error, since a much larger clone is one base off. The CDR3 end shows no conserved phenylalanine or tryptophan, and so a read error is likely. A Clinical Activity Score of at least 3, a NOSPECS grade of at least 4 and a duration under 3 months were recorded in the ophthalmopathy patients. The study excluded patients with uncontrolled infection, other autoimmune disease, pregnancy or lactation. These data belong to a study of T cells in Graves' hyperthyroidism and ophthalmopathy. RNA transcripts served as the template for amplifying TCR beta CDR3 regions. HTBI primers were the set used in a first-round RT-PCR of the TCR CDR3. TCRdb reanalysed the multiplex PCR reads using MiXCR and keeps one entry per CDR3 protein. The sample gives about 270,000 distinct CDR3 sequences, 22% of which show up once; roughly 60% is in the top ten.

The origin of this receptor is a man aged 25-45 years with Graves' ophthalmopathy. The sample consisted of blood.

CDR3 DNA sequence: TGTGCCTGGAGTGCTACAGGTAGCTCCTACGAGCAGTACTCC. It is translated as CAWSATGSSYEQYS. This chain links TRBV30 with TRBJ2-7; a weak D match, TRBD1 (5 bases). CDR1 is GTSNPN and CDR2 is SVGIG in the germline V gene (reference sequence). This CDR3 has 14 amino acids. Trimming left V 1 base short and J 0 bases short, with 10 bases between.